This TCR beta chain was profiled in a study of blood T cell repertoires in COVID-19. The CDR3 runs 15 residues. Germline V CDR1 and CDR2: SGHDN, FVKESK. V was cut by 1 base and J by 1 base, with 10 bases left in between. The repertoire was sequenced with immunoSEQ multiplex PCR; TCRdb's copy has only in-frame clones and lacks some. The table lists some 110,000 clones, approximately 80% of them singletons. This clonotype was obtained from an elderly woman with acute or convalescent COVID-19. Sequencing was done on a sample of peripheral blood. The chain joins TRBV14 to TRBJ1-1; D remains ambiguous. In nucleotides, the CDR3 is TGTGCCAGCAGCCAAGCTTCGCGGGGGAACACTGAAGCTTTCTTT. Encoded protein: CASSQASRGNTEAFF.